What follows describes a single T cell receptor (beta chain). A far larger clone is only one base removed, so a read error is likely. Approximately 5.5 milliliters of peripheral blood were drawn at each of two time points. The record originates from a study of prognosis after radiotherapy for stage I lung cancer. At the level of the study: A biologically effective dose of at least 100 Gy came via 3-5 SBRT fractions.

Amplification of TCR beta CDR3 from genomic DNA used two-round multiplex PCR. TRBV and TRBJ genes each had their own specific primers in first-round PCR. Via MiXCR, TCRdb re-called the multiplex PCR reads, giving one row per CDR3 protein. The sample yields about 14,000 distinct CDR3 sequences, roughly 30% seen once. The germline V gene has CDR1 MRHNA and CDR2 SNTAGT. The CDR3 is 14 residues long. V lost 5 bases to trimming and J lost 6 bases, with 14 bases between them. This rearrangement joins TRBV6-4 to TRBJ2-1; D may be TRBD1 or TRBD2 (5 bases each). The sample was PBMCs, taken before or after stereotactic body radiation therapy (not recorded which). The receptor was isolated from a donor of 50 years or more with non-small cell lung cancer. In nucleotides, the CDR3 is TGTGCCAGCAGTTTCCACGGGGCTACCAATGAGCAGTTCTTC. Encoded protein: CASSFHGATNEQFF.